This T cell receptor beta chain was identified during a study of shared clonotypes between healthy human individuals. The wider study: Samples came from two female and a few male donors aged 18 to 49.

Study results and limitations: Clonotypes that were shared across a handful of donors made up 4.5% to 5% of naive CD4 clonotypes.

Assay used: immunoSEQ multiplex PCR; TCRdb lists only in-frame clones, some missing. The table records about 590,000 clones, roughly 95% of them present only once. This clone was detected once. Its antigen remains unidentified. The CDR3 runs 12 residues. Trimming stripped 2 bases from V and 4 bases from J, with 6 bases between. Looked up from germline, CDR1 is SGHTA and CDR2 is FQGNSA. CD8 cells classed as naive were CD45RO-negative and positively selected for CCR7, excluding terminally differentiated effector memory CD45RA+ cells. Sample: naive CD8+ T cells sorted from blood. The rearrangement uses TRBV7-2 and TRBJ2-7; D gene uncertain. This clonotype was sampled from a woman in her 30s in good health. CDR3 nucleotides: TGTGCCAGCAGCTTAAGTAATTACGAGCAGTACTTC. Its translation is CASSLSNYEQYF. The whole variable domain, filled in from reference TRBV7-2 and TRBJ2-7, reads GAGVSQSPSNKVTEKGKDVELRCDPISGHTALYWYRQSLGQGLEFLIYFQGNSAPDKSGLPSDRFSAERTGGSVSTLTIQRTQQEDSAVYLCASSLSNYEQYFGPGTRLTVT.